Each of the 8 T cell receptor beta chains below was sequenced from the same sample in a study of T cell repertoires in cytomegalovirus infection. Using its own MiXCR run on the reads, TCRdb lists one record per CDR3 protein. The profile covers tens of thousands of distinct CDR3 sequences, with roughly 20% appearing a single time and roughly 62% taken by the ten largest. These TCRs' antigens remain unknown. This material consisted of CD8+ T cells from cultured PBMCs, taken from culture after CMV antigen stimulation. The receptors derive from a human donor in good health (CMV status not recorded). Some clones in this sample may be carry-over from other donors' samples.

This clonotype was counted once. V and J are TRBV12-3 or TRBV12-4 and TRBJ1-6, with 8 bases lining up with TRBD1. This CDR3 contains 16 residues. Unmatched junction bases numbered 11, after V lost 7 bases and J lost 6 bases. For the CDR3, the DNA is TGTGCCAGCACAGAGGTGGGACAGGAGAGTAATTCACCCCTCCACTTT. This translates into CASTEVGQESNSPLHF.

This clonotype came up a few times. This CDR3 is CASSQVVGGLGQPQHF. DNA for the CDR3: TGCGCCAGCAGCCAAGTAGTCGGGGGCTTAGGTCAGCCCCAGCATTTT. The chain uses TRBV4-1 and TRBJ1-5; weak D call: TRBD1 (6 bases). Germline CDR1 is MGHRA and CDR2 is YSYEKL. V shed 1 base and J shed 6 bases, with 16 bases lying between them. The length of the CDR3 is 16 residues.

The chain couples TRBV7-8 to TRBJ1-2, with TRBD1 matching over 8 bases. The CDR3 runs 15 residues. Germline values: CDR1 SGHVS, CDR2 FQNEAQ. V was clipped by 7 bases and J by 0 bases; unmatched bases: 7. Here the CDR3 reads CASNIRQGSNYGYTF. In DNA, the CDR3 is TGTGCCAGCAATATACGACAGGGGTCTAACTATGGCTACACCTTC.

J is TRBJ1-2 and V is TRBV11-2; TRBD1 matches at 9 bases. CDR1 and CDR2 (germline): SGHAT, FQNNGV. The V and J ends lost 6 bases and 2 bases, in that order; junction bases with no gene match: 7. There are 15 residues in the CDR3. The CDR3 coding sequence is TGTGCCAGCAGTGACCTGACAGGGGGGAACTATGGCTACACCTTC. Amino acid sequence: CASSDLTGGNYGYTF.

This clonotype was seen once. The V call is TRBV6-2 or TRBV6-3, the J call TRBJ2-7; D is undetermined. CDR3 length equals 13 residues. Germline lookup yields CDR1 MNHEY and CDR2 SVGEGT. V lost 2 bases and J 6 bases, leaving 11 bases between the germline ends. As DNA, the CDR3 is TGTGCCAGCAGTTACCCCAACTACGGCGAGCAGTACTTC. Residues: CASSYPNYGEQYF.

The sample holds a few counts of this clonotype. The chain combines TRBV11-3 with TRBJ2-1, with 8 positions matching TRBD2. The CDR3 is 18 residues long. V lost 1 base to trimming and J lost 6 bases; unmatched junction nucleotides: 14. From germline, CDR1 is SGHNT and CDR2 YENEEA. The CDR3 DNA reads TGTGCCAGCAGCTTAGTCTCTCCGGGAGCGGGGGCCCCCAATGAGCAGTTCTTC. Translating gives CASSLVSPGAGAPNEQFF. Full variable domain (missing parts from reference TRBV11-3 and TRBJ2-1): EAGVVQSPRYKIIEKKQPVAFWCNPISGHNTLYWYLQNLGQGPELLIRYENEEAVDDSQLPKDRFSAERLKGVDSTLKIQPAELGDSAVYLCASSLVSPGAGAPNEQFFGPGTRLTVL.

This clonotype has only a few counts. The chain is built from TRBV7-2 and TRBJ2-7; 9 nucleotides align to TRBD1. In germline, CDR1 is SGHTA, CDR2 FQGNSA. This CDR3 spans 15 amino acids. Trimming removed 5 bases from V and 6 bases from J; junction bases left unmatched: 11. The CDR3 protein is CASSPNLDRGGEQYF. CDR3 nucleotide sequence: TGTGCCAGCAGCCCCAACCTGGACAGGGGAGGCGAGCAGTACTTC.

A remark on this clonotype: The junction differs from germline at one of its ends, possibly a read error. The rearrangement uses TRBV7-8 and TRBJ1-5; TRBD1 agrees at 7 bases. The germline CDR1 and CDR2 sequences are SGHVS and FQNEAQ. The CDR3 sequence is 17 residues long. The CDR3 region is CVSSLVRGGTANQPQHF. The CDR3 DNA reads TGTGTCAGCAGCTTAGTGCGGGGGGGGACAGCCAATCAGCCCCAGCATTTT.